These 3 T cell receptor beta chains were sequenced from one sample in a study of pediatric ulcerative colitis. Generated by immunoSEQ multiplex PCR, the TCRdb table keeps only in-frame clones and is missing some. The profile covers some 60,000 clones, with about three quarters appearing a single time and around 5.2% taken by the ten largest. Specimen: blood. Receptor source: a boy aged 5-17 years with moderate ulcerative colitis.

The chain links TRBV6-6 to TRBJ2-1; 11 nucleotides align to TRBD2. Germline CDR1 and CDR2: MNHNY and SVGAGI (reference sequence). The CDR3 covers 15 residues. With 4 bases clipped from V and 8 bases from J, the junction kept 7 bases outside the gene matches. This CDR3 is CASSLTSGAFDEQFF. The CDR3, as DNA: TGTGCCAGCAGTTTGACTAGCGGGGCCTTTGATGAGCAGTTCTTC.

The chain couples TRBV12-5 to TRBJ1-1, with D hard to call. The CDR3 extends over 14 amino acids. Trimming cost V 4 bases and J 6 bases, with 15 bases left between them. In germline, CDR1 is LGHNT, CDR2 FRNRAP. The CDR3 DNA reads TGTGCTAGTGGTTCATTCTCCCTTAGGTCTGAAGCTTTCTTT. It codes for CASGSFSLRSEAFF.

This clone was counted a few times. V gene TRBV7-9 combines with J gene TRBJ1-1; D unclear. Between the trimmed V and J ends, which lost 1 base and 1 base, there was a span of 7 bases. This CDR3 has 14 amino acids. The V gene's germline CDR1 is SEHNR and CDR2 FQNEAQ (reference sequence). The CDR3 is CASSLGTANTEAFF. For the CDR3, the DNA is TGTGCCAGCAGCTTAGGTACAGCGAACACTGAAGCTTTCTTT. Filled out from reference TRBV7-9 and TRBJ1-1, the complete variable domain reads DTGVSQNPRHKITKRGQNVTFRCDPISEHNRLYWYRQTLGQGPEFLTYFQNEAQLEKSRLLSDRFSAERPKGSFSTLEIQRTEQGDSAMYLCASSLGTANTEAFFGQGTRLTVV.